This T cell receptor (beta chain) was documented in a study of vaccination and CD4 T cells after COVID-19. Background on the study: A CEFX pool, an HIV-1 Nef pool, or no peptide went to control cultures.

The Oncomine TCR Beta short-read assay was applied to DNA of cultured CD4+ T cells. Each CDR3 protein gets one entry after TCRdb re-called the PCR reads with MiXCR. The sample includes some 11,000 distinct CDR3 sequences, around 52% seen only once; the top ten take around 15%. With regard to this clonotype: The antigen is undetermined.

The treatment denotes: approximately 10-day PBMC culture with coronavirus spike peptide pools or control peptides (ViraFEST assay). Trimming cost V 5 bases and J 0 bases, with 8 bases left between them. This CDR3 is built from 14 residues. CDR1 is SNHLY and CDR2 is FYNNEI in the germline V gene. Study-level points and caveats: 304 of 307 vaccine-specific clones from convalescent patients were spike mono-reactive.

The sample consisted of CD4+ T cells from blood, cultured in vitro. This chain connects TRBV2 to TRBJ2-1; D not certain. The clonotype comes from a human donor who had recovered from COVID-19. CDR3 DNA sequence: TGTGCCAGCAGTAGGATCAGCTCCTACAATGAGCAGTTCTTC. Protein sequence: CASSRISSYNEQFF.